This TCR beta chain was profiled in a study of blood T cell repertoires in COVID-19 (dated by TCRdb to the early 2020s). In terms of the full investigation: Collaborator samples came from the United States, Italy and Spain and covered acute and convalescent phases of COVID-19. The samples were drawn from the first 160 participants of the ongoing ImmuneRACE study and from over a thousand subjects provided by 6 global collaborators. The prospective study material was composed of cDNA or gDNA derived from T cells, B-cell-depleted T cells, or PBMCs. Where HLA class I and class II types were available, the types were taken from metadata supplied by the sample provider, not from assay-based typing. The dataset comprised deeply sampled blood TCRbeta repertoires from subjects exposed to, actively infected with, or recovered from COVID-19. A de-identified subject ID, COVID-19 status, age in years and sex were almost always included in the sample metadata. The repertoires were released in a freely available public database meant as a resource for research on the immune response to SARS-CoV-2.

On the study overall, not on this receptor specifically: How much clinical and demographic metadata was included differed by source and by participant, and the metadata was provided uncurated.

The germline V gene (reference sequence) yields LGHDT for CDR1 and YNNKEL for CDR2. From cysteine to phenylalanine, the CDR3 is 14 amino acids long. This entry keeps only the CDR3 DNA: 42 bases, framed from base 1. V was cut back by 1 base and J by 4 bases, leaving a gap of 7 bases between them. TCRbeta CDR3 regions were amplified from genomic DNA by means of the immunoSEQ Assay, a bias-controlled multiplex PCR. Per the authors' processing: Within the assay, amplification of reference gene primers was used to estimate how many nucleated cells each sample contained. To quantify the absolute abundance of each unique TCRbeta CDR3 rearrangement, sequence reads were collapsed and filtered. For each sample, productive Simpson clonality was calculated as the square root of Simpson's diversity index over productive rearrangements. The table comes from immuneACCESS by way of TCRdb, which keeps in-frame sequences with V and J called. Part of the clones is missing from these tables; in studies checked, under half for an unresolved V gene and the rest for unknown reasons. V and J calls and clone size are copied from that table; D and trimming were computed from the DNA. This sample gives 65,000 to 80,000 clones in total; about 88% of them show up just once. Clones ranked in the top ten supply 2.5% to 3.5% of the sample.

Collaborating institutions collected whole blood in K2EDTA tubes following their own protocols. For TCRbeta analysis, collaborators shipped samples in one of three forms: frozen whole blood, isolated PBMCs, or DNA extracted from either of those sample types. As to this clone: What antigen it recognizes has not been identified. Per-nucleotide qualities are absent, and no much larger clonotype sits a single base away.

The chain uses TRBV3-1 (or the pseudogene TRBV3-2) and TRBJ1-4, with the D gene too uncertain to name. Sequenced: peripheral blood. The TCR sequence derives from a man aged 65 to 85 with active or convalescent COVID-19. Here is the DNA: TGTGCCAGCAGCCAAGGACGGAGTAATGAAAAACTGTTTTTT. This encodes CASSQGRSNEKLFF.